This T cell receptor beta chain was sequenced for a study of Ad26.COV2.S vaccination and SARS-CoV-2 variants. General study points: Participants in the vaccine arm had higher spike-specific TCR breadth; placebo recipients had lower.

This clone has only a few counts. Its antigen remains unknown. Profiled with immunoSEQ multiplex PCR; TCRdb holds only in-frame clones, not every one. This sample has about 400,000 clones, with 80% to 90% found just once. Indicated treatment: roughly 19 received Ad26.COV2.S at low or high dose, single or two shots; 5 received placebo; per-sample allocation not given. Sample collection was performed on day 63 after the first vaccine or placebo injection. Recruitment in Boston yielded a donor of adult age, 18-55 years. The V gene's germline CDR1 is LGHNA and CDR2 YNFKEQ. V lost 1 base, J lost 0 bases, and 10 bases lay in between. This CDR3 has 16 amino acids.

The TCR sequence derives from a person between 18 and 59 years old who received the Ad26.COV2.S COVID-19 vaccine or a placebo. This specimen was peripheral blood, taken in a trial of Ad26.COV2.S vaccine versus placebo. The V gene is TRBV4-2, the J gene TRBJ1-5; possible D gene TRBD1, 5 bases. CDR3 amino acids: CASSQVWGDSNQPQHF. In nucleotides, the CDR3 is TGTGCCAGCAGCCAAGTTTGGGGGGATAGCAATCAGCCCCAGCATTTT.